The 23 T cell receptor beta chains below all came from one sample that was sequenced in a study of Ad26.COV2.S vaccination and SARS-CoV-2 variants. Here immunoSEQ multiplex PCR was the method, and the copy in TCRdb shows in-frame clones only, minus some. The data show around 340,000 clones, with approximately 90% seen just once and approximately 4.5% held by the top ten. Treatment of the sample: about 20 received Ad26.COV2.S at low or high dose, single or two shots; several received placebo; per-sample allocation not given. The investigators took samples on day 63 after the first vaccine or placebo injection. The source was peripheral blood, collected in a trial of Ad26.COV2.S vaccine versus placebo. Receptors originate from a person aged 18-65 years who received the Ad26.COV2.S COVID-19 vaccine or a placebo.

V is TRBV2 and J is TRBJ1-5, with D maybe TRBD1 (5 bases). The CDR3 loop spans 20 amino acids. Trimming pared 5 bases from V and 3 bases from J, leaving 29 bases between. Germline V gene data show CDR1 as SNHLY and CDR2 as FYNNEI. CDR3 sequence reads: CASSYQGSHPHPAVNQPQHF. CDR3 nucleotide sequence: TGTGCCAGCAGTTATCAGGGCTCTCACCCACATCCCGCGGTCAATCAGCCCCAGCATTTT.

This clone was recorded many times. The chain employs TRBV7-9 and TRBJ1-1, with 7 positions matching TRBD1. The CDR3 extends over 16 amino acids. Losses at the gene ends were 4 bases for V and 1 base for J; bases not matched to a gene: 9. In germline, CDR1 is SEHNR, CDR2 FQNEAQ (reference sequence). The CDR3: CASSSLQGVGNTEAFF. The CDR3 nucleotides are TGTGCCAGCAGCTCCCTTCAGGGGGTGGGGAACACTGAAGCTTTCTTT.

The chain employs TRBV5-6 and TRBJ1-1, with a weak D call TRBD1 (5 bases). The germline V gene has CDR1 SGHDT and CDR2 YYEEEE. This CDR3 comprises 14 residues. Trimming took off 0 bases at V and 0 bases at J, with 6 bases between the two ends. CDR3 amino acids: CASSLGGMNTEAFF. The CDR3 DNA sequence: TGTGCCAGCAGCTTGGGGGGCATGAACACTGAAGCTTTCTTT.

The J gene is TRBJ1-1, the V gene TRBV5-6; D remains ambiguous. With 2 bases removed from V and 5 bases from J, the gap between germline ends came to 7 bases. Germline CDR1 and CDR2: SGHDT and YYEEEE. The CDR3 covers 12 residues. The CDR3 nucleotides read TGTGCCAGCAGCTTCTTTGGGACTGAAGCTTTCTTT. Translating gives CASSFFGTEAFF.

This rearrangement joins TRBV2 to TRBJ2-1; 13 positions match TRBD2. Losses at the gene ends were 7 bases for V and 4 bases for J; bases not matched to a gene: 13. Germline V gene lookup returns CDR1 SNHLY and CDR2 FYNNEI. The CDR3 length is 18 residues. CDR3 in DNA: TGTGCCAGCACCAAGGGGACTAGCGGGGCAATCGCTTACAATGAGCAGTTCTTC. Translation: CASTKGTSGAIAYNEQFF.

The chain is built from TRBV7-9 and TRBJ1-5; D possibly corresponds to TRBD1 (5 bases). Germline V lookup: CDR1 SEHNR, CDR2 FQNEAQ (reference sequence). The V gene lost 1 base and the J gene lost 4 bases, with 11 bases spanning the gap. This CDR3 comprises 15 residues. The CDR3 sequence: CASSLEGRGNQPQHF. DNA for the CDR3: TGTGCCAGCAGCTTAGAGGGACGAGGGAATCAGCCCCAGCATTTT.

CDR3 residues: CSAGDGQTYEQYF. The CDR3 DNA sequence: TGCAGCGCCGGGGACGGGCAAACCTACGAGCAGTACTTC. This chain links TRBV29-1 with TRBJ2-7; D is tentatively TRBD1 or TRBD2 (5 bases each). CDR3 length: 13 residues. Germline V gene lookup returns CDR1 SQVTM and CDR2 ANQGSEA. V was clipped by 7 bases and J by 2 bases, with 15 bases between them.

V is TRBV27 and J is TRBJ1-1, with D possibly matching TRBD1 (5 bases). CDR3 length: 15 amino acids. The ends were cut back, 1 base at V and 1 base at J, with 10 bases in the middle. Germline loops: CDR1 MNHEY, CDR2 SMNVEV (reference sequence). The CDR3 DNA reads TGTGCCAGCAGTTTATTTGGGCAGGGGAACACTGAAGCTTTCTTT. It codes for CASSLFGQGNTEAFF.

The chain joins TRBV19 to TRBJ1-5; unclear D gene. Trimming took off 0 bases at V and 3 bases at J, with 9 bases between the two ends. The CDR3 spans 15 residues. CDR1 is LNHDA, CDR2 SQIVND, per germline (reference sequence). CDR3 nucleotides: TGTGCCAGTAGTATAGACAGACCTAACAATCAGCCCCAGCATTTT. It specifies CASSIDRPNNQPQHF. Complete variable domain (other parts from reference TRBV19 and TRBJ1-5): DGGITQSPKYLFRKEGQNVTLSCEQNLNHDAMYWYRQDPGQGLRLIYYSQIVNDFQKGDIAEGYSVSREKKESFPLTVTSAQKNPTAFYLCASSIDRPNNQPQHFGDGTRLSIL.

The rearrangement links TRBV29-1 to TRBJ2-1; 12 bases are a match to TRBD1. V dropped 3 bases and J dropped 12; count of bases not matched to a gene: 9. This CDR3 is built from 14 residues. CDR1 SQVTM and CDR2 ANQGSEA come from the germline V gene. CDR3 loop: CSVETPGQGAGQFF. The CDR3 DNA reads TGCAGCGTTGAGACCCCGGGACAGGGGGCTGGGCAGTTCTTC.

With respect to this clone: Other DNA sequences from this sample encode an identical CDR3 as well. Written as DNA, the CDR3 is TGCGCCAGCAGCTTGGGGGACATTGGGAACACCATATATTTT. Its translation is CASSLGDIGNTIYF. The chain couples TRBV5-1 to TRBJ1-3; TRBD1 might be the D (6 bases). CDR3 length equals 14 residues. Per germline, CDR1 SGHRS and CDR2 YFSETQ. V gave up 0 bases and J gave up 7 bases, with 11 bases separating them.

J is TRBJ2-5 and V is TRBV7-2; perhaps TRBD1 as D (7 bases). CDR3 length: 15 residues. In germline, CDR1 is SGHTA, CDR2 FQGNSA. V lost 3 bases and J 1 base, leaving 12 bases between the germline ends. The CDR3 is CASSFGGTVQETQYF. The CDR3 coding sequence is TGTGCCAGCAGCTTTGGAGGGACAGTCCAAGAGACCCAGTACTTC. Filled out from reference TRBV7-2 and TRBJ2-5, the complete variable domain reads GAGVSQSPSNKVTEKGKDVELRCDPISGHTALYWYRQSLGQGLEFLIYFQGNSAPDKSGLPSDRFSAERTGGSVSTLTIQRTQQEDSAVYLCASSFGGTVQETQYFGPGTRLLVL.

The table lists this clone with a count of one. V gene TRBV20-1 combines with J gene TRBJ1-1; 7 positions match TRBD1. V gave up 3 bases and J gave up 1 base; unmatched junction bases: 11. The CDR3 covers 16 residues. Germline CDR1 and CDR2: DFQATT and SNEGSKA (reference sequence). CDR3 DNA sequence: TGCAGTGCTAGTTTCAGCGGGACAGCCTGGAACACTGAAGCTTTCTTT. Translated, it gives CSASFSGTAWNTEAFF.

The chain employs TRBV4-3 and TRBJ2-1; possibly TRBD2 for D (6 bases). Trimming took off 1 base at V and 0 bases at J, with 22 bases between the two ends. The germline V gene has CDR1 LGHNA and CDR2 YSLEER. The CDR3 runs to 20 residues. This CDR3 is CASSQGVAGPSTSSYNEQFF. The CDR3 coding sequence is TGCGCCAGCAGCCAAGGAGTGGCGGGGCCCTCTACTAGCTCCTACAATGAGCAGTTCTTC.

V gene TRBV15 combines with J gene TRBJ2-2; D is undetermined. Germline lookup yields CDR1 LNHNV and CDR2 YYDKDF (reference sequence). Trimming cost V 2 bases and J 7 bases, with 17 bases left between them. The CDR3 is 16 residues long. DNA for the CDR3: TGTGCCACCAGCAGACCTAGTTCTACGGTCGACGGGGAGCTGTTTTTT. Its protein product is CATSRPSSTVDGELFF.

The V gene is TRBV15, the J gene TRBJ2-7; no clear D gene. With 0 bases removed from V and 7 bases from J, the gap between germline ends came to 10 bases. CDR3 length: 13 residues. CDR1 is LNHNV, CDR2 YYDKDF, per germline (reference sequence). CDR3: CATSRDFGEEQYF. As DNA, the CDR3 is TGTGCCACCAGCAGAGATTTTGGGGAAGAGCAGTACTTC.

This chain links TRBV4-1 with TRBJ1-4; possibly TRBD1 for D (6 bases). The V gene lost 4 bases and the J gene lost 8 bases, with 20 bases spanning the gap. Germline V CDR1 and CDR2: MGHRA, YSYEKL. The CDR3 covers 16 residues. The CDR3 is CASSLFEGGQQEKLFF. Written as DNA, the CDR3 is TGCGCCAGCAGCCTTTTCGAAGGGGGGCAGCAGGAAAAACTGTTTTTT.

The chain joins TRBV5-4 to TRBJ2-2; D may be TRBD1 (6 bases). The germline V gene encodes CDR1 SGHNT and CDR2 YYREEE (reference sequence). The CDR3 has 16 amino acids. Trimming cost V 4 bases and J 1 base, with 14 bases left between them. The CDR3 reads CASSPSVDRNTGELFF. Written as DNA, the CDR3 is TGTGCCAGCAGCCCTTCCGTGGACAGGAACACCGGGGAGCTGTTTTTT.

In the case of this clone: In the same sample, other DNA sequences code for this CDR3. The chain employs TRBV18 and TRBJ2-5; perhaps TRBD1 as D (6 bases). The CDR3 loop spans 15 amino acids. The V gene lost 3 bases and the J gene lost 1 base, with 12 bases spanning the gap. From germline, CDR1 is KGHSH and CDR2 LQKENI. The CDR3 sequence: CASSPPRTAQETQYF. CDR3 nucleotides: TGTGCCAGCTCACCCCCGCGGACAGCCCAAGAGACCCAGTACTTC.

The CDR3 coding sequence is TGTGCCAGCAGCTCCACCTACGAGCAGTACTTC. It translates to CASSSTYEQYF. The chain carries TRBV5-6 and TRBJ2-7; D is uncertain. CDR1 is SGHDT and CDR2 is YYEEEE in the germline V gene. Trimming took off 3 bases at V and 2 bases at J, with 3 bases between the two ends. CDR3 length: 11 residues.

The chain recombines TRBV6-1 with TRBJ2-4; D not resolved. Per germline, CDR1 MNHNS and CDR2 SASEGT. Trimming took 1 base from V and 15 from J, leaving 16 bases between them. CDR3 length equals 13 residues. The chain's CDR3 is CASSEDYRSSGYF. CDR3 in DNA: TGTGCCAGCAGTGAAGATTATAGGAGTTCTGGGTACTTC.

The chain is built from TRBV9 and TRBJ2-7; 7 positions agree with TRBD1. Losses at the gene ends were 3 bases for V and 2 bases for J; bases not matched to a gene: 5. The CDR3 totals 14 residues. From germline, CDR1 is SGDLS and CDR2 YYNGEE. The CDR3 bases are TGTGCCAGCAGCGGGACAGGTCAGCCCTACGAGCAGTACTTC. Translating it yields CASSGTGQPYEQYF.

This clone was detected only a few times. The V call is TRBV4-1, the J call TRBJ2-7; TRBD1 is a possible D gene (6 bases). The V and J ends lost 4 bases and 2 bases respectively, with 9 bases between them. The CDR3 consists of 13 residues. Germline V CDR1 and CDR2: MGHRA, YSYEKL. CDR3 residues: CASSPDSPYEQYF. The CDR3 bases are TGCGCCAGCAGCCCGGACAGCCCCTACGAGCAGTACTTC.